This TCR beta chain came from a study of blood T cell repertoires in COVID-19. At the level of the study: Collection of acute and convalescent COVID-19 samples took place in the United States, Italy and Spain. T cells, B-cell-depleted T cells, or PBMCs provided the cDNA or gDNA that served as material.

With V trimmed by 5 bases and J by 5 bases, 16 bases remained unmatched. CDR1 is MNHNY, CDR2 SVGAGI, per germline (reference sequence). CDR3 size: 19 residues. The Seattle site enrolled patients during active infection and followed them longitudinally. This table comes from immunoSEQ multiplex PCR, and its TCRdb copy is limited to in-frame clones, with some not included. The sample lists roughly 300,000 clones, approximately 92% occurring once. This clone was recorded only once. The sequenced material came from peripheral blood. The receptor was derived from a woman aged 30 to 39 with COVID-19, enrolled during active disease. V is TRBV6-6 and J is TRBJ2-1; 12 bases are shared with TRBD2. CDR3 sequence (DNA): TGTGCCAGCAGTCCCCTTGCCCCCACTAGCGGGAGGTCGAACAATGAGCAGTTCTTC. Protein sequence: CASSPLAPTSGRSNNEQFF.